What follows are 21 T cell receptor beta chains derived from one specimen sequenced in a study of blood T cell repertoires in COVID-19. This table comes from immunoSEQ multiplex PCR, and its TCRdb copy is limited to in-frame clones, with some not included. The repertoire has more than 130,000 clones, under 85% of them found once; the top ten carry 5.5% to 7%. Sequenced: peripheral blood. These receptors originate from a human donor in a cohort sampled during active COVID-19.

In this sample, this clone turned up once. The same CDR3 can be traced to other DNA sequences in this sample. The rearrangement uses TRBV7-2 and TRBJ2-1, with TRBD2 identical over 12 bases. V lost 3 bases to trimming and J lost 7 bases; unmatched junction nucleotides: 4. Germline assignment: CDR1 SGHTA and CDR2 FQGNSA. This CDR3 comprises 15 residues. CDR3 in DNA: TGTGCCAGCAGCTTCCCTAGCGGGGGGGGTAATGAGCAGTTCTTC. The encoded protein is CASSFPSGGGNEQFF.

This chain joins TRBV28 and TRBJ2-7; D gene uncertain. Trimming stripped 0 bases from V and 8 bases from J, with 5 bases between. This CDR3 region has 11 residues. Germline V gives CDR1 MDHEN, CDR2 SYDVKM. CDR3 nucleotides: TGTGCCAGCAGTTTATGGGAGAAGCAGTACTTC. This encodes CASSLWEKQYF.

The chain combines TRBV5-4 with TRBJ1-6, with no clear D. V shed 4 bases and J shed 3 bases, with 17 bases lying between them. CDR1 is SGHNT and CDR2 is YYREEE in the germline V gene (reference sequence). The CDR3 consists of 17 residues. DNA of the CDR3: TGTGCCAGCAGCACGACCGGCACGACTTACTATAATTCACCCCTCCACTTT. Its translation is CASSTTGTTYYNSPLHF.

This clone came up once. V gene TRBV28 combines with J gene TRBJ1-4; 7 bases match TRBD1. Germline CDR1 reads MDHEN; CDR2 reads SYDVKM. The trim removed 6 bases at V and 10 bases at J, leaving 11 bases unmatched. The CDR3 has 14 amino acids. The CDR3 DNA reads as TGTGCCAGCAGCTTAATTGAGGGGGCCGGAAAACTGTTTTTT. It codes for CASSLIEGAGKLFF.

This chain uses TRBV28 with TRBJ2-7; a weak D match, TRBD1 (6 bases). Germline V CDR1 and CDR2: MDHEN, SYDVKM. This CDR3 is 16 amino acids long. The germline V and J ends were trimmed by 0 bases and 0 bases, with 12 bases remaining between them. CDR3 sequence: CASSLWDSHSSYEQYF. The DNA for the CDR3 is TGTGCCAGCAGTTTATGGGACAGCCATAGCTCCTACGAGCAGTACTTC.

The gene calls are TRBV12-3 or TRBV12-4 and TRBJ1-1; D is ambiguous. V was cut by 6 bases and J by 8 bases, with 13 bases left in between. The length of the CDR3 is 12 residues. The CDR3 here is CASSLHGGEAFF. As DNA, the CDR3 is TGTGCCAGCAGCCTACATGGCGGGGAAGCTTTCTTT.

This clone was counted many times. V is TRBV29-1 and J is TRBJ2-7; tentatively, D is TRBD2 (5 bases). The CDR3 sequence is 11 residues long. Trimming removed 6 bases at V and 0 bases at J, with 6 bases between. Germline V gene data show CDR1 as SQVTM and CDR2 as ANQGSEA. For the CDR3, the DNA is TGCAGCGTCCGGGACTCCTACGAGCAGTACTTC. Translated: CSVRDSYEQYF.

On this clone: The identical CDR3 is also encoded by other nucleotide sequences in the sample. The genes are TRBV5-6 and TRBJ1-1, with no clear D. The CDR3 runs 14 residues. The V end lost 0 bases, the J end lost 0 bases, and 6 bases lay between the germline ends. Germline V gives CDR1 SGHDT, CDR2 YYEEEE. CDR3 sequence: CASSLGGLNTEAFF. The CDR3 DNA follows: TGTGCCAGCAGCTTGGGCGGGTTGAACACTGAAGCTTTCTTT. The variable domain in full, with the rest retrieved from reference TRBV5-6 and TRBJ1-1, is DAGVTQSPTHLIKTRGQQVTLRCSPKSGHDTVSWYQQALGQGPQFIFQYYEEEERQRGNFPDRFSGHQFPNYSSELNVNALLLGDSALYLCASSLGGLNTEAFFGQGTRLTVV.

The chain combines TRBV11-3 with TRBJ2-3, with TRBD2 matching 10 bases. V shed 3 bases and J 0 bases; nucleotides not matched to a gene: 6. The germline V gene has CDR1 SGHNT and CDR2 YENEEA. The CDR3 extends over 17 amino acids. Here the CDR3 DNA reads TGTGCCAGCAGCTTCGCTAGCGGGGGAGCTAGCACAGATACGCAGTATTTT. As protein: CASSFASGGASTDTQYF.

The chain has TRBV29-1 and TRBJ1-1; D is perhaps TRBD1 (6 bases). The CDR3 is 12 amino acids. The germline V and J ends were trimmed by 4 bases and 4 bases, with 10 bases remaining between them. Germline CDR1 and CDR2: SQVTM and ANQGSEA. CDR3 in amino acids: CSVGQAGTEAFF. DNA for the CDR3: TGCAGCGTTGGACAGGCGGGCACTGAAGCTTTCTTT.

The chain couples TRBV5-1 to TRBJ1-3, with D perhaps matching TRBD1 (6 bases). This CDR3 is 14 amino acids long. The ends were cut back, 1 base at V and 4 bases at J, with 9 bases in the middle. The germline CDR1 and CDR2 sequences are SGHRS and YFSETQ. CDR3 region: CASSLQGRGNTIYF. As DNA, the CDR3 is TGCGCCAGCAGCTTGCAGGGGCGCGGAAACACCATATATTTT.

This sequence joins TRBV2 and TRBJ2-7, with TRBD1 matching 9 bases. The V segment lost 8 bases and the J segment 4 bases; nucleotides outside the gene matches: 9. Looked up from germline, CDR1 is SNHLY and CDR2 is FYNNEI. The CDR3 totals 14 residues. The CDR3 DNA sequence: TGTGCCAGCTCAAGGGGACAGGGATCGTACGAGCAGTACTTC. This sequence encodes CASSRGQGSYEQYF.

On this clone: Other DNA sequences within the sample encode an identical CDR3. This rearrangement joins TRBV7-9 to TRBJ1-5, with D uncertain. Deletions cut 3 bases from V and 5 bases from J, with 8 bases between. The CDR3 contains 13 residues. The germline V gene has CDR1 SEHNR and CDR2 FQNEAQ (reference sequence). In nucleotides, the CDR3 is TGTGCCAGCAGCTTGGAGGGAGATCAGCCCCAGCATTTT. It encodes CASSLEGDQPQHF.

The V call is TRBV3-1 (or the pseudogene TRBV3-2), the J call TRBJ2-7, with D maybe TRBD2 (7 bases). CDR1 is LGHDT and CDR2 is YNNKEL in the germline V gene (reference sequence). Trimming took off 4 bases at V and 2 bases at J, with 18 bases between the two ends. The CDR3 consists of 16 residues. The CDR3 DNA sequence: TGTGCCAGCAGCCGCCCCTGGGAGGGGGGCCCCTACGAGCAGTACTTC. Translation gives CASSRPWEGGPYEQYF.

The chain employs TRBV28 and TRBJ2-7; 11 nucleotides line up with TRBD2. The V gene end was trimmed by 6 bases and the J gene end by 3 bases; junction bases not matched to a gene: 10. Germline lookup yields CDR1 MDHEN and CDR2 SYDVKM. CDR3 size: 16 residues. This CDR3 is CASSKSYTSGGYEQYF. The DNA of the CDR3 is TGTGCCAGCAGCAAGTCCTATACTAGCGGGGGCTACGAGCAGTACTTC.

The chain carries TRBV24-1 and TRBJ2-2; 9 nucleotides agree with TRBD1. The CDR3 runs to 20 residues. Trimming removed 3 bases from V and 4 bases from J; junction bases left unmatched: 17. CDR1 is KGHDR, CDR2 SFDVKD, per germline. CDR3 sequence reads: CATSDVGNRDRDCSTGELFF. In nucleotides, the CDR3 is TGTGCCACCAGTGATGTGGGGAACCGGGACAGGGATTGTAGCACCGGGGAGCTGTTTTTT.

V gene TRBV7-3 combines with J gene TRBJ1-1; TRBD1 is a possible D gene (5 bases). The V and J ends lost 2 bases and 1 base respectively, with 11 bases between them. The CDR3 is 15 amino acids. Germline CDR1 SGHTA, CDR2 FQGTGA. CDR3 DNA: TGTGCCAGCAGCTTAGACCCCCAGGGGAACACTGAAGCTTTCTTT. Translated, it gives CASSLDPQGNTEAFF.

The chain has TRBV28 and TRBJ1-5; TRBD1 agrees at 7 bases. Germline assignment: CDR1 MDHEN and CDR2 SYDVKM. The length of the CDR3 is 15 residues. V lost 6 bases and J lost 0; bases outside the gene matches: 5. CDR3 residues: CASRVTGASNQPQHF. The CDR3 region has the DNA TGTGCCAGCAGAGTAACAGGGGCTAGCAATCAGCCCCAGCATTTT.

The V gene is TRBV7-9, the J gene TRBJ2-1; 10 bases map to TRBD1. The CDR3 has 15 amino acids. J was trimmed by 6 bases and V by 5 bases; bases with no gene match: 7. Germline V gene data show CDR1 as SEHNR and CDR2 as FQNEAQ (reference sequence). The CDR3 is CASSRPGTGANEQFF. The CDR3 DNA is TGTGCCAGCAGCCGTCCCGGGACAGGGGCCAATGAGCAGTTCTTC. Using reference TRBV7-9 and TRBJ2-1 for the parts outside the CDR3, the full variable domain is DTGVSQNPRHKITKRGQNVTFRCDPISEHNRLYWYRQTLGQGPEFLTYFQNEAQLEKSRLLSDRFSAERPKGSFSTLEIQRTEQGDSAMYLCASSRPGTGANEQFFGPGTRLTVL.

The gene calls are TRBV6-2 or TRBV6-3 and TRBJ2-1; 14 bases fit TRBD2. The CDR3 runs to 16 residues. The germline gives CDR1 MNHEY, CDR2 SVGEGT. Trimming cost V 5 bases and J 4 bases; bases outside gene matches: 4. CDR3: CASSRLAGGPYNEQFF. DNA for the CDR3: TGTGCCAGCAGTAGACTAGCGGGGGGGCCGTACAATGAGCAGTTCTTC.

This clone was seen more than once but under ten times. This chain uses TRBV7-2 with TRBJ1-5; D call uncertain. V gave up 5 bases and J gave up 4 bases, with 9 bases separating them. The CDR3 contains 13 residues. Germline values: CDR1 SGHTA, CDR2 FQGNSA. This CDR3 is CASSKTDNQPQHF. The CDR3, as DNA: TGTGCCAGCAGCAAGACTGATAATCAGCCCCAGCATTTT. Drawing the rest from reference TRBV7-2 and TRBJ1-5, the complete variable domain is GAGVSQSPSNKVTEKGKDVELRCDPISGHTALYWYRQSLGQGLEFLIYFQGNSAPDKSGLPSDRFSAERTGGSVSTLTIQRTQQEDSAVYLCASSKTDNQPQHFGDGTRLSIL.